This passage covers 24 T cell receptor beta chains from one sample sequenced in a study of T cells after yellow fever vaccination. TCRdb re-called the 5' RACE reads with MiXCR, one entry per CDR3 protein. This table has 500,000 to 650,000 distinct CDR3 sequences, around an eighth appearing once. The material sequenced was PBMCs, taken on the day of the yellow fever booster vaccination. All receptors derive from a man aged 25 to 40 who received the YFV17D yellow fever vaccine.

The V and J genes are TRBV20-1 and TRBJ2-2, with 8 nucleotides matching TRBD1. CDR1 DFQATT and CDR2 SNEGSKA come from the germline V gene (reference sequence). The V segment lost 3 bases and the J segment 3 bases; nucleotides outside the gene matches: 9. The CDR3 spans 16 residues. CDR3 sequence (DNA): TGCAGTGCTAGCCTGCCGACAGGGGCTTACACCGGGGAGCTGTTTTTT. Amino acids: CSASLPTGAYTGELFF.

The table lists this clonotype with many counts. The CDR3 loop reads CATSDPAATNTGELFF. As DNA, the CDR3 is TGTGCCACCAGTGATCCCGCCGCCACAAACACCGGGGAGCTGTTTTTT. This chain links TRBV24-1 with TRBJ2-2; D unclear. V was shortened by 3 bases and J by 2 bases, with 12 bases between the two germline ends. The CDR3 has 16 amino acids. CDR1 is KGHDR and CDR2 is SFDVKD in the germline V gene.

Concerning this clonotype: At one end the junction does not follow the germline gene, possibly because of a read error. The chain links TRBV7-6 to TRBJ2-1; D may be TRBD2 (5 bases). This CDR3 region has 13 residues. Germline values: CDR1 SGHVS, CDR2 FNYEAQ. The CDR3 loop reads CASSSDSNNEQFF. In DNA form, the CDR3 reads TGTGCCAGCAGCTCGGACTCCAACAATGAGCAGTTCTTC.

This clonotype has just a few counts. The CDR3 nucleotides are TGTGCCAGCAGCCGTCTCCCCCAAGAGACCCAGTACTTC. Translated: CASSRLPQETQYF. The rearrangement links TRBV3-1 to TRBJ2-5; no firm D call. CDR1 is LGHDT, CDR2 YNNKEL, per germline (reference sequence). The CDR3 is 13 amino acids. Trimming took 4 bases from V and 1 from J, leaving 7 bases between them.

This clonotype came up a few times. The chain uses TRBV19 and TRBJ2-6, with D tentatively TRBD1 or TRBD2 (6 bases each). The CDR3 runs 15 residues. Germline CDR1 reads LNHDA; CDR2 reads SQIVND (reference sequence). Deletions cut 7 bases from V and 7 bases from J, with 17 bases between. CDR3 sequence reads: CASKWGAVGANVLTF. The CDR3 DNA follows: TGTGCCAGTAAATGGGGGGCGGTTGGCGCCAACGTCCTGACTTTC.

CDR3 region: CASSSHDGIGEAFF. The CDR3 bases are TGTGCCAGCAGCTCCCATGACGGCATCGGTGAAGCTTTCTTT. The gene calls are TRBV7-9 and TRBJ1-1; D is unclear. The CDR3 contains 14 residues. CDR1 and CDR2 (germline): SEHNR, FQNEAQ (reference sequence). Trimming cost V 4 bases and J 7 bases, with 16 bases left between them. The full variable domain, rest sourced from reference TRBV7-9 and TRBJ1-1, is DTGVSQNPRHKITKRGQNVTFRCDPISEHNRLYWYRQTLGQGPEFLTYFQNEAQLEKSRLLSDRFSAERPKGSFSTLEIQRTEQGDSAMYLCASSSHDGIGEAFFGQGTRLTVV.

In its sample, this clonotype was seen a few times. The rearrangement uses TRBV12-3 or TRBV12-4 and TRBJ2-7; 12 positions agree with TRBD2. The CDR3 spans 15 residues. The trim removed 5 bases at V and 3 bases at J, leaving 5 bases unmatched. This CDR3 reads CASSQKTSGSYEQYF. CDR3 sequence (DNA): TGTGCCAGCAGTCAAAAGACTAGCGGGAGCTACGAGCAGTACTTC.

This clonotype was seen more than once but under ten times. The chain has TRBV7-9 and TRBJ2-1; TRBD2 matches 9 bases. Germline V lookup: CDR1 SEHNR, CDR2 FQNEAQ (reference sequence). With V trimmed by 4 bases and J by 5 bases, 9 bases remained unmatched. CDR3 length: 16 amino acids. CDR3 bases: TGTGCCAGCAGCTCGACTAGCGGAGAGAGGAACAATGAGCAGTTCTTC. Translated, it gives CASSSTSGERNNEQFF.

This clonotype was found a few times. The chain couples TRBV12-3 or TRBV12-4 to TRBJ2-5, with D perhaps TRBD1 or TRBD2 (6 bases each). V lost 5 bases and J 7 bases, leaving 17 bases between the germline ends. This CDR3 spans 14 amino acids. CDR3 nucleotides: TGTGCCAGCAGTCCCACCGGGGGCGGGCGGACCCAGTACTTC. Translated, it gives CASSPTGGGRTQYF.

This clonotype was detected only a few times. CDR3 loop: CASSLSTDSSYEQYF. The CDR3 DNA reads TGTGCCAGCAGCTTATCGACCGACTCTTCCTACGAGCAGTACTTC. The chain carries TRBV11-1 and TRBJ2-7, with no clear D. This CDR3 spans 15 amino acids. The V and J ends lost 2 bases and 1 base respectively, with 12 bases between them. In germline, CDR1 is SGHAT, CDR2 FQDESV (reference sequence).

The genes are TRBV28 and TRBJ2-7; D not certain. Looked up from germline, CDR1 is MDHEN and CDR2 is SYDVKM. The CDR3 contains 13 residues. Trimming took 6 bases from V and 2 from J, leaving 11 bases between them. DNA of the CDR3: TGTGCCAGCAGCCCCGGACCCCCCTACGAGCAGTACTTC. This sequence encodes CASSPGPPYEQYF.

The chain employs TRBV21-1 and TRBJ2-5. TRBV21-1 is a pseudogene segment. This CDR3 has 15 amino acids. In DNA, the CDR3 is TGTGCCAGCAGCAAATCCTGCGCGACGTCGCGGACCCAGTACTTC. It codes for CASSKSCATSRTQYF.

The CDR3 here is CSASGQGNEKLFF. The CDR3 DNA reads TGCAGTGCTAGTGGTCAGGGGAATGAAAAACTGTTTTTT. V usage is TRBV20-1 and J usage is TRBJ1-4; the D gene is possibly TRBD1 (6 bases). The germline CDR1 and CDR2 sequences are DFQATT and SNEGSKA (reference sequence). The CDR3 has 13 amino acids. V lost 3 bases and J lost 5, with 10 bases in between.

The CDR3 sequence is CSAGTVLGDEQFF. The DNA of the CDR3 is TGCAGCGCCGGGACAGTCTTAGGTGATGAGCAGTTCTTC. The chain combines TRBV29-1 with TRBJ2-1; 7 bases are shared with TRBD1. Germline loops: CDR1 SQVTM, CDR2 ANQGSEA. The CDR3 spans 13 residues. The junction had 11 bases not matched to a gene; V was cut back by 7 bases and J by 8 bases.

V gene TRBV6-5 combines with J gene TRBJ2-7; the match to TRBD1 covers 10 bases. Germline lookup yields CDR1 MNHEY and CDR2 SVGAGI. Trimming removed 6 bases from V and 0 bases from J; junction bases left unmatched: 5. The CDR3 is 15 residues long. The CDR3 loop is CASRYRDRGSYEQYF. Written as DNA, the CDR3 is TGTGCCAGCAGGTACCGGGACAGGGGCTCCTACGAGCAGTACTTC.

This rearrangement joins TRBV5-1 to TRBJ1-5, with TRBD1 matching over 8 bases. Losses at the gene ends were 0 bases for V and 8 bases for J; bases not matched to a gene: 4. CDR1 SGHRS and CDR2 YFSETQ come from the germline V gene. CDR3 length: 14 residues. The CDR3 is CASSLAGGGEPQHF. CDR3 sequence (DNA): TGCGCCAGCAGCTTGGCAGGGGGCGGTGAGCCCCAGCATTTT.

This clonotype showed up many times. The chain links TRBV7-2 to TRBJ2-1; TRBD2 agrees at 7 bases. Trimming took 5 bases from V and 4 from J; bases not matched to a gene: 14. Germline CDR1 reads SGHTA; CDR2 reads FQGNSA. This CDR3 is built from 17 residues. CDR3 amino acids: CASSPPWASGGYNEQFF. CDR3 in DNA: TGTGCCAGCAGCCCCCCTTGGGCTAGCGGTGGATACAATGAGCAGTTCTTC.

This clonotype has more than one count but fewer than ten. The V gene is TRBV5-1, the J gene TRBJ2-3, with D perhaps TRBD1 (6 bases). V was clipped by 3 bases and J by 0 bases, with 8 bases between them. The CDR3 runs to 14 residues. CDR1 is SGHRS, CDR2 YFSETQ, per germline. CDR3 coding DNA: TGCGCCAGCAGCTATGACAGGAGCACAGATACGCAGTATTTT. Translated, it gives CASSYDRSTDTQYF.

This chain connects TRBV11-2 to TRBJ1-2, with D uncertain. This CDR3 is 12 amino acids long. CDR1 SGHAT and CDR2 FQNNGV come from the germline V gene. Trimming removed 1 base from V and 8 bases from J, with 8 bases in between. As DNA, the CDR3 is TGTGCCAGCAGCTTAGTAGGTAGAGGCTACACCTTC. Translating it yields CASSLVGRGYTF.

This clonotype has only a few counts. The chain recombines TRBV7-2 with TRBJ2-5; possible D gene TRBD2, 5 bases. The CDR3 spans 11 residues. The ends were cut back, 8 bases at V and 9 bases at J, with 13 bases in the middle. The V gene's germline CDR1 is SGHTA and CDR2 FQGNSA. The CDR3 sequence is CASLATGAQYF. In DNA form, the CDR3 reads TGTGCCAGCCTCGCGACCGGGGCCCAGTACTTC.

In regard to this clonotype: One end of the junction is discordant with germline, which a read error may explain. V and J are TRBV5-1 and TRBJ1-1; no reliable D call. Germline CDR1 is SGHRS and CDR2 is YFSETQ. This CDR3 comprises 13 residues. The CDR3 DNA follows: TGCGCCAGCAGACGTGCCGGGAACCCTGAAGCTTTCTTT. This gives the protein CASRRAGNPEAFF.

A few counts support this clonotype. The chain joins TRBV15 to TRBJ2-7; D is perhaps TRBD2 (5 bases). The CDR3 runs 14 residues. Trimming removed 0 bases from V and 6 bases from J, with 12 bases in between. Germline CDR1 is LNHNV and CDR2 is YYDKDF (reference sequence). The CDR3 DNA follows: TGTGCCACCAGCAGAGATCGGACTGGGCGCGAGCAGTACTTC. Protein: CATSRDRTGREQYF.

This clonotype was observed a few times. This chain links TRBV5-4 with TRBJ2-1, with D tentatively TRBD2 (6 bases). The CDR3 is 14 amino acids. Germline V gene data show CDR1 as SGHNT and CDR2 as YYREEE (reference sequence). V was shortened by 4 bases and J by 5 bases, with 13 bases between the two germline ends. The CDR3 here is CASSVMGLNNEQFF. DNA of the CDR3: TGTGCCAGCAGCGTGATGGGACTGAACAATGAGCAGTTCTTC.

This clonotype has a handful of counts. This chain links TRBV20-1 with TRBJ2-7; 9 nucleotides agree with TRBD2. Trimming took 2 bases from V and 2 from J; bases not matched to a gene: 10. The CDR3 is made up of 16 amino acids. Per the germline V gene, CDR1 is DFQATT and CDR2 is SNEGSKA (reference sequence). CDR3 sequence: CSARSALAGPTYEQYF. For the CDR3, the DNA is TGCAGTGCTAGATCCGCCCTAGCGGGACCTACCTACGAGCAGTACTTC.